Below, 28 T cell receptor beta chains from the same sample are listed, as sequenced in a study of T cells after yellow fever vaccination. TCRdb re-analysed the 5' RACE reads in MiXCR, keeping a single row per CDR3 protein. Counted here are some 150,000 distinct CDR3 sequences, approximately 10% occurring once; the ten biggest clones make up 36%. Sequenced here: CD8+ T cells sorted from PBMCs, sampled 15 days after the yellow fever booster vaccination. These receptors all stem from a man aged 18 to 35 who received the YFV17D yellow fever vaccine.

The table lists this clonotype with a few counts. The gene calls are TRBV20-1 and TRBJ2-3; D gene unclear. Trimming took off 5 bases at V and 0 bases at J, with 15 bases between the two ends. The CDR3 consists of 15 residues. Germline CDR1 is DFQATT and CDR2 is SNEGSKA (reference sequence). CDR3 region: CSAPRPVPSTDTQYF. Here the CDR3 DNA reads TGCAGTGCTCCGAGGCCGGTCCCTAGCACAGATACGCAGTATTTT.

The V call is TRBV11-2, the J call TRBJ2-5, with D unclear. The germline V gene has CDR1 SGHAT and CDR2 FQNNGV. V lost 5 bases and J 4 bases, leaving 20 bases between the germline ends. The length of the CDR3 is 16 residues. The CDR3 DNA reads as TGTGCCAGCAGCCTTAGTGAAGGGATGGTCCGAGAGACCCAGTACTTC. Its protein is CASSLSEGMVRETQYF.

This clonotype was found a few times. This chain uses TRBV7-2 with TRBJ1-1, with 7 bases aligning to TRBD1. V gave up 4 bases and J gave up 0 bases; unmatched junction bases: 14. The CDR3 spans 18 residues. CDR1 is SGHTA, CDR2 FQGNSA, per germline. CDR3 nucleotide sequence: TGTGCCAGCAGCTCGCCCGGGACAGTGAGCGCCCTGAACACTGAAGCTTTCTTT. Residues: CASSSPGTVSALNTEAFF.

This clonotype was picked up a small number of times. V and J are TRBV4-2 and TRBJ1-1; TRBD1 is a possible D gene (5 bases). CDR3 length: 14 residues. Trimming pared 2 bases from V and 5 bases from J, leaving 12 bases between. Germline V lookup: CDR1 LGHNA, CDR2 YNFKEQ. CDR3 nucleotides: TGTGCCAGCAGCCAATCGATAGGGGTGACTGAAGCTTTCTTT. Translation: CASSQSIGVTEAFF.

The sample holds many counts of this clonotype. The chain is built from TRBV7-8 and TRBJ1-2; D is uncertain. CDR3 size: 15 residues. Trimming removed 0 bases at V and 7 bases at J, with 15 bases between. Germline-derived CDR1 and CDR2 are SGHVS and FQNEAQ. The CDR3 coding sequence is TGTGCCAGCAGCTTAGCGGCAGGCACGTATCCTGGCTACACCTTC. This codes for CASSLAAGTYPGYTF.

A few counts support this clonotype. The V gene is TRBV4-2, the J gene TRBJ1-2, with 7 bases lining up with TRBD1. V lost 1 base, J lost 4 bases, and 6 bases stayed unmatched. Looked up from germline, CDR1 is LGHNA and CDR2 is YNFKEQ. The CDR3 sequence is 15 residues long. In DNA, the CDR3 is TGTGCCAGCAGCCAAGGGGAGAACAGGGGCTATGGCTACACCTTC. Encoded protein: CASSQGENRGYGYTF.

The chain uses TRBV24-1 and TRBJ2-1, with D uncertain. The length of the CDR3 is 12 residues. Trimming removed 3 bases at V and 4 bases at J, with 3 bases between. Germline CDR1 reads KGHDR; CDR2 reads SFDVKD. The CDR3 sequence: CATSDRYNEQFF. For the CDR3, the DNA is TGTGCCACCAGTGATCGTTACAATGAGCAGTTCTTC.

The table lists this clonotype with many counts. The DNA of the CDR3 is TGTGCCACCAGCCAAGACAGGAACCAAGAGACCCAGTACTTC. Its protein is CATSQDRNQETQYF. The chain is built from TRBV24-1 and TRBJ2-5, with TRBD1 as a possible D gene (6 bases). This CDR3 comprises 14 residues. The germline V gene encodes CDR1 KGHDR and CDR2 SFDVKD. Trimming removed 7 bases from V and 0 bases from J, with 11 bases in between.

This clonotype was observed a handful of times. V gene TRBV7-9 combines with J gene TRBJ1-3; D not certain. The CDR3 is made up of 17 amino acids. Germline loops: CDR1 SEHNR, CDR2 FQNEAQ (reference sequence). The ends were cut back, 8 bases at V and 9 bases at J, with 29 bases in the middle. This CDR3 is CASPPAGPIPSWGTIYF. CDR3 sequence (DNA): TGTGCCAGCCCTCCCGCGGGCCCGATTCCCTCCTGGGGCACCATATATTTT.

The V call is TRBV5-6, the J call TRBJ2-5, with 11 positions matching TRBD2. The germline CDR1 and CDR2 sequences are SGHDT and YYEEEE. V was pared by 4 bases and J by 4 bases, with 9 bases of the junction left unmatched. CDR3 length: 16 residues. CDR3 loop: CASSELAGDPLETQYF. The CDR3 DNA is TGTGCCAGCAGCGAACTAGCGGGGGACCCCCTAGAGACCCAGTACTTC.

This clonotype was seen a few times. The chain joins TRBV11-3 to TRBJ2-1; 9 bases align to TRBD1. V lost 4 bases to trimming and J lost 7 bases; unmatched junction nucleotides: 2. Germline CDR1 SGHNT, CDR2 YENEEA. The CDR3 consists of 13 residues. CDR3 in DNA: TGTGCCAGCAGCTCGGACAGGGGAAATGAGCAGTTCTTC. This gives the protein CASSSDRGNEQFF. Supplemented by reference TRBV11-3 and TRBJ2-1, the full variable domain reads EAGVVQSPRYKIIEKKQPVAFWCNPISGHNTLYWYLQNLGQGPELLIRYENEEAVDDSQLPKDRFSAERLKGVDSTLKIQPAELGDSAVYLCASSSDRGNEQFFGPGTRLTVL.

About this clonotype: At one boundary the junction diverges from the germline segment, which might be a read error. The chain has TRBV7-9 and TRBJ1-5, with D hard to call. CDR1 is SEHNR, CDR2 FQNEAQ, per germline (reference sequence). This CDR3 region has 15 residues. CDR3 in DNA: TGTGCCAGCAGCAAAGGACGGAGTAGCGATCAGCCCCAGCATTTT. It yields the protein CASSKGRSSDQPQHF.

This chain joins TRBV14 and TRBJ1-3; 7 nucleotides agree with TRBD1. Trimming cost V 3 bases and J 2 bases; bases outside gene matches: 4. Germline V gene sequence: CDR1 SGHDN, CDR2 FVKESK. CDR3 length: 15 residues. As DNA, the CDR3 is TGTGCCAGCAGCCAGACAGACAGGGCTGGAAACACCATATATTTT. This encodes CASSQTDRAGNTIYF.

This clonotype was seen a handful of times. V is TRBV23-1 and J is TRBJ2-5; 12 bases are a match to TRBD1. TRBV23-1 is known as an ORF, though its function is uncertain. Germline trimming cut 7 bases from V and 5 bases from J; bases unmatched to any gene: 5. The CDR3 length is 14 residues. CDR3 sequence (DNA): TGCGCCAGCAAGGGACAGGGGGCTTGTGAGACCCAGTACTTC. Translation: CASKGQGACETQYF.

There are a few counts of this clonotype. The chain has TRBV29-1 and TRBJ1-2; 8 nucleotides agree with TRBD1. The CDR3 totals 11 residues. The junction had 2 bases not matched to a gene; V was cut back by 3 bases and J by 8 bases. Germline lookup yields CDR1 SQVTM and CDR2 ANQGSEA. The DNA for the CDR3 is TGCAGCGTTGAGACAGGGGTCGGCTACACCTTC. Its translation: CSVETGVGYTF.

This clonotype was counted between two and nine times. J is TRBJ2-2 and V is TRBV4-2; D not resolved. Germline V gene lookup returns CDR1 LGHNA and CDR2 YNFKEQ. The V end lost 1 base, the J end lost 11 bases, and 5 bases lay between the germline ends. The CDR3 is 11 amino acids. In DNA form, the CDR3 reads TGTGCCAGCAGCCAAGGTGCCGAGCTGTTTTTT. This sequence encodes CASSQGAELFF.

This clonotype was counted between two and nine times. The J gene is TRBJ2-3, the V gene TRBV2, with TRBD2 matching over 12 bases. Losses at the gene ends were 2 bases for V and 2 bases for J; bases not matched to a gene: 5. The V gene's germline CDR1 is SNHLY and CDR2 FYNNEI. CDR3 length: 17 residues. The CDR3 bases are TGTGCCAGCAGTGAAAAGCTAGCGGGGGGGACCACAGATACGCAGTATTTT. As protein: CASSEKLAGGTTDTQYF.

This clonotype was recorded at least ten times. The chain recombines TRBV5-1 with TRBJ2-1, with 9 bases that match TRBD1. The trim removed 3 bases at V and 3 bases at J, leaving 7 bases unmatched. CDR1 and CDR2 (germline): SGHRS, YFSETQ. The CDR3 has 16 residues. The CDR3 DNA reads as TGCGCCAGCAGCTCAGACAGGGGGACGGACTACAATGAGCAGTTCTTC. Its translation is CASSSDRGTDYNEQFF.

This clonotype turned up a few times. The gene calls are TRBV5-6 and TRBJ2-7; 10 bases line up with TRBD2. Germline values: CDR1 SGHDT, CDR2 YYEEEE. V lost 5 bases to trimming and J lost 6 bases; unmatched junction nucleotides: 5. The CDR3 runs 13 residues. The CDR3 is CASRPLAGTEQYV. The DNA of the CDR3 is TGTGCCAGCAGACCACTAGCGGGGACCGAGCAGTACGTC.

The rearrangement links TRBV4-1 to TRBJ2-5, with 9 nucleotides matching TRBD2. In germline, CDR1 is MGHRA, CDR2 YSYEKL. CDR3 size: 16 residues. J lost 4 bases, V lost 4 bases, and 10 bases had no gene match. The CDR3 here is CASSPESSGGLETQYF. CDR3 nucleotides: TGCGCCAGCAGCCCGGAAAGTAGCGGGGGCCTAGAGACCCAGTACTTC.

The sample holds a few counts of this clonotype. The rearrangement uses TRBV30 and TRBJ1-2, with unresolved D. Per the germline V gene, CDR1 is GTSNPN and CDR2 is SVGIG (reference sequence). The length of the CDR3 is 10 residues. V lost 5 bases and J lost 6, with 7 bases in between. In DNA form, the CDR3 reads TGTGCCTGGGCCCGGGATGGCTACACCTTC. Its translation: CAWARDGYTF.

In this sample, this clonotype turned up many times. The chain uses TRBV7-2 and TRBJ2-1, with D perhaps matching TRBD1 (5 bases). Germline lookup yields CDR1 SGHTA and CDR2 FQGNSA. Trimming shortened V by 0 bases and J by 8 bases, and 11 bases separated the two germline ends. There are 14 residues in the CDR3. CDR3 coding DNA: TGTGCCAGCAGCTTAGCGGGGCCCAGCTATGAGCAGTTCTTC. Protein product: CASSLAGPSYEQFF.

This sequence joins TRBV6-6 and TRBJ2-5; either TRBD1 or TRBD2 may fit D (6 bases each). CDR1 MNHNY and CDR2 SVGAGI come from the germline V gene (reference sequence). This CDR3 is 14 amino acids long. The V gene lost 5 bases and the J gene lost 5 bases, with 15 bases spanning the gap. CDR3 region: CASSPFGGRETQYF. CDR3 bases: TGTGCCAGCAGTCCTTTCGGGGGCCGGGAGACCCAGTACTTC.

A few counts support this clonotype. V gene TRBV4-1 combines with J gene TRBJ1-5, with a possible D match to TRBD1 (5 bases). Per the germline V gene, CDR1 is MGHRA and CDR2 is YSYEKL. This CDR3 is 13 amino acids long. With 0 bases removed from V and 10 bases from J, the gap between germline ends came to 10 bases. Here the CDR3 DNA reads TGCGCCAGCAGCCAAGATAGTACAGGTCCCCAGCATTTT. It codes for CASSQDSTGPQHF.

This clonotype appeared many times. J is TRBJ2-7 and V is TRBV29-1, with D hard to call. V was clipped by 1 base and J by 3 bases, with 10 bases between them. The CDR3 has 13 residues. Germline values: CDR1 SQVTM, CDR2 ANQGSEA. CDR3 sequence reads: CSVEGAGGYEQYF. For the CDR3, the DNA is TGCAGCGTTGAAGGTGCAGGCGGCTACGAGCAGTACTTC.

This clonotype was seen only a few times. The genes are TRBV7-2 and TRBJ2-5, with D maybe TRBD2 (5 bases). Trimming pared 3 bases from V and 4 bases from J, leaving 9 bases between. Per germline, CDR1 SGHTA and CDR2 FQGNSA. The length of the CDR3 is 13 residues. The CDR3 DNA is TGTGCCAGCAGCTTTGACTACCCAGAGACCCAGTACTTC. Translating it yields CASSFDYPETQYF.

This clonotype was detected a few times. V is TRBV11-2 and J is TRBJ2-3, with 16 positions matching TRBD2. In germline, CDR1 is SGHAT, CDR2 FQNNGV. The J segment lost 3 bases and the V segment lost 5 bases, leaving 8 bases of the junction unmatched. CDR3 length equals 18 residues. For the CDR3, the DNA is TGTGCCAGCAGCCCGGGACTAGCGGGGGGGATGTGGACAGATACGCAGTATTTT. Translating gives CASSPGLAGGMWTDTQYF. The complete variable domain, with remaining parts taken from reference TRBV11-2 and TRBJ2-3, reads EAGVAQSPRYKIIEKRQSVAFWCNPISGHATLYWYQQILGQGPKLLIQFQNNGVVDDSQLPKDRFSAERLKGVDSTLKIQPAKLEDSAVYLCASSPGLAGGMWTDTQYFGPGTRLTVL.

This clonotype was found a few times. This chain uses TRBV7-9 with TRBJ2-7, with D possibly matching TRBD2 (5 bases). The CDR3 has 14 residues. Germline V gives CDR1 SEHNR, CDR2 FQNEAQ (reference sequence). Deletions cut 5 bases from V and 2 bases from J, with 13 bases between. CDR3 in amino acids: CASSMTGLAYEQYV. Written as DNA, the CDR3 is TGTGCCAGCAGCATGACCGGACTGGCCTACGAGCAGTACGTC.